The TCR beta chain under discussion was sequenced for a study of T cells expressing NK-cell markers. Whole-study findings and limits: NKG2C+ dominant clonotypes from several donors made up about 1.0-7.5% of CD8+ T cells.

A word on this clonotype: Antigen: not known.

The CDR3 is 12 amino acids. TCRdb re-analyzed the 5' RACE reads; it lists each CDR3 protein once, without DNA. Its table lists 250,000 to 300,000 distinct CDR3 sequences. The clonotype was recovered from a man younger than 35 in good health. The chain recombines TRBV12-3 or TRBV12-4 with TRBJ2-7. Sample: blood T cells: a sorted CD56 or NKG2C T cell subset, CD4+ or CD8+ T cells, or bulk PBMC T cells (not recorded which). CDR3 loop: CASNRDYYEQYF.